This entry is about one T cell receptor (beta chain). This clone was counted once. The antigen it recognizes is unknown. Base qualities were left out, and no much larger clone turns up one base away. The healthy controls were 37 blood donors, and the buffy coats of these donors were supplied by the Finnish Red Cross blood service. All TCR-sequenced material derived from peripheral blood: patient blood samples and healthy donor buffy coats. Ficoll-Hypaque gradient centrifugation was used to isolate peripheral blood mononuclear cells. Magnetic purification was used to isolate CD4+ cells from the buffy coats of the healthy controls. Genomic DNA was extracted with the Gentra Puregene Cell and Tissue kit and quantified on a Qubit 2.0 fluorometer. The V end loses 3 bases and the J end loses 3 bases, and a stretch of 8 bases separates them. Including the terminal cysteine and phenylalanine, the CDR3 comprises 13 residues. Kept here is only the CDR3 DNA, which spans 39 bases and is read in frame from base 1. CDR1 KGHSH and CDR2 LQKENI were looked up in the germline V gene.

The immunoSEQ assay at survey resolution was applied to genomic DNA for sequencing of TCRbeta rearrangements. Per the original workflow: In the TCR sequencing data, the smallest productive clonotype frequency that could be detected was 2.59 x 10-5. Only productive TCRbeta rearrangements, meaning sequences that were complete and in-frame, were kept for the analyses. Clonality for each sample was calculated as Simpson clonality in the immunoSEQ Analyzer version 3.0. Based on frequency, clones were grouped as very rare, small, medium, large (1-20%) or hyperexpanded (>20%). Generation probabilities were estimated with OLGA 1.2.3, V-gene circos plots were made with VDJtools, specificities were searched in VDJdb, and CDR3 motifs were identified with GLIPH. TCRdb's version of the immuneACCESS table is confined to in-frame rearrangements and falls short of the full clone set. An unresolved V gene accounts for under half of the shortfall where checked; the remainder is of unknown origin. V, J and clone size are those of that table, while D and trimming were read from the DNA. The table for this sample lists about 40,000 clones; about 88% of them were counted only once. Approximately 0.32% of the sample is taken by the ten largest.

This record belongs to a study of STAT5B mutations in CD4+ large granular lymphocyte leukemia (dated by TCRdb to between 2021 and 2022). Broadly, across the study: Among healthy controls, the CDR3 'QG' motif was associated with a particular HLA allele. The purity of purified fractions was confirmed by flow cytometry on FACSCanto II or FACSVerse to exceed 95% among lymphocytes. The study compared the TCRbeta repertoires of patients with CD4+ T-cell large granular lymphocyte leukemia against those of healthy blood donors. Overall study outcomes, separate from this receptor: Compared with healthy CD4+ repertoires, CD4-sorted patient repertoires appeared more clonal, and this difference remained even after the putative leukemic clones were removed. Data were not HLA-matched; higher clonality in CD4+ versus CD8+ T-LGLL could reflect the relatively small sample size. Main leukemic clonotypes were private to each patient, although around 24% of the main leukemic clonotypes were found at low frequency in the non-leukemic repertoires of other patients. Enrichment of TRBV06-family usage was observed among the top patient clones (8/27) relative to healthy controls (2/35).

The sequence joins TRBV18 to TRBJ1-1, with the D gene too uncertain to name. This TCR derives from a human donor in good health. Sequencing used CD4+ T cells from blood buffy coats. The nucleotide sequence reads as follows: TGTGCCAGCTCACCTCTCGGGGACACTGAAGCTTTCTTT. Its translation reads: CASSPLGDTEAFF.